The present TCR beta chain was sequenced within a study of T-cell memory formation after mild COVID-19. With 4 bases removed from V and 3 bases from J, the gap between germline ends came to 11 bases. The CDR3 covers 14 residues. Looked up from germline, CDR1 is SGDLS and CDR2 is YYNGEE. After 5'RACE with constant-segment primers, TCR alpha and TCR beta cDNA libraries carrying sample barcodes and UMIs were obtained. From the 5' RACE reads, TCRdb called clonotypes with MiXCR, one entry per CDR3 protein. The profile covers more than 120,000 distinct CDR3 sequences, with 6% to 6.5% appearing a single time and approximately 2.1% taken by the ten largest. This clonotype occurred many times. Antigen: not known. Overall study findings and caveats: Clones contracting day 15 to 85 were balanced CD4/CD8; later expanders leaned CD4+. The CD4+ clones that contracted clustered mainly within CM and EM, and the CD8+ clones concentrated in EMRA.

Source material: PBMCs or a T cell subset sorted from them (not recorded which). The rearrangement uses TRBV9 and TRBJ2-1; tentatively, D is TRBD2 (5 bases). The clonotype comes from an adult woman who had mild COVID-19 (a few samples of this study predate the infection). Cell type and time point are not known. This CDR3 reads CASSPGILYNEQFF. CDR3 bases: TGTGCCAGCAGCCCGGGGATACTCTACAATGAGCAGTTCTTC.